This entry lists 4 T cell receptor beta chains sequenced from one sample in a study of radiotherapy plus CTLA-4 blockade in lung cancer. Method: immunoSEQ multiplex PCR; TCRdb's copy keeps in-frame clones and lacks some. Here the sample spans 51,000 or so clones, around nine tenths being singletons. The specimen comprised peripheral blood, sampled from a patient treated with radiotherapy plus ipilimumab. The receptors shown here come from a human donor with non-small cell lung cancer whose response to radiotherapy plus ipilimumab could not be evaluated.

CDR3 sequence (DNA): TGTGCCAGCAGCCAAGGACTTCTTGGCGAGCAGTACTTC. It is translated as CASSQGLLGEQYF. The chain joins TRBV9 to TRBJ2-7; D possibly corresponds to TRBD2 (5 bases). The CDR3 covers 13 residues. Trimming pared 4 bases from V and 6 bases from J, leaving 14 bases between. Germline V lookup: CDR1 SGDLS, CDR2 YYNGEE. Using reference TRBV9 and TRBJ2-7 for the parts outside the CDR3, the full variable domain is DSGVTQTPKHLITATGQRVTLRCSPRSGDLSVYWYQQSLDQGLQFLIQYYNGEERAKGNILERFSAQQFPDLHSELNLSSLELGDSALYFCASSQGLLGEQYFGPGTRLTVT.

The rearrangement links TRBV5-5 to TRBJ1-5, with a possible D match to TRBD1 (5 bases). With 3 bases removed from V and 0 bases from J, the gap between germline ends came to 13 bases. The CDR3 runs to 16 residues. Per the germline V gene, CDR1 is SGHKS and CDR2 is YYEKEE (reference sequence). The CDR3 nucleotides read TGTGCCAGCAGCTCTGGGGCGGCAGATAGCAATCAGCCCCAGCATTTT. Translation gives CASSSGAADSNQPQHF.

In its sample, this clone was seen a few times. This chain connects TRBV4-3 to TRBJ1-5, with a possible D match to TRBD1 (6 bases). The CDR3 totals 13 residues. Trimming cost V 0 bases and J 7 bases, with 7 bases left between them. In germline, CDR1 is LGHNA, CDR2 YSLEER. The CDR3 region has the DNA TGCGCCAGCAGCCAAGAAGGGGGACAGCCCCAGCATTTT. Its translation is CASSQEGGQPQHF.

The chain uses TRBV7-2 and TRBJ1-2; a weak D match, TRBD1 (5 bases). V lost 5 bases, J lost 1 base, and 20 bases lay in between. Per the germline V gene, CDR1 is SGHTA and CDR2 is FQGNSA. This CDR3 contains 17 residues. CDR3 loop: CASSKTRVPGFNYGYTF. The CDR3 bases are TGTGCCAGCAGCAAAACCAGGGTCCCCGGGTTTAACTATGGCTACACCTTC.